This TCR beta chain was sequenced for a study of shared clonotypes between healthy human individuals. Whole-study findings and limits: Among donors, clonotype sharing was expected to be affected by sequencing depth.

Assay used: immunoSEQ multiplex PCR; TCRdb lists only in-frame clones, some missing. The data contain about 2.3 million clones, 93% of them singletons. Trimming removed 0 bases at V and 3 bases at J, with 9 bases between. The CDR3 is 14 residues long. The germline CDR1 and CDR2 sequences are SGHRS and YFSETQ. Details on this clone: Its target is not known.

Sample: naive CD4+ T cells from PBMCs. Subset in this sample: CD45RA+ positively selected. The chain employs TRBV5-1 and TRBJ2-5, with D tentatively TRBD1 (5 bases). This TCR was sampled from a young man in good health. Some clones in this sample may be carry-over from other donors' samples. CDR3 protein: CASSLVTDEETQYF. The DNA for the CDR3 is TGCGCCAGCAGCTTGGTGACAGACGAAGAGACCCAGTACTTC.